This section outlines one T cell receptor beta chain sequence together with its context. Reverse transcription used about 0.45 to 1 ug RNA and random hexamers. From the immunoSEQ multiplex PCR reads, TCRdb called clonotypes with MiXCR, one entry per CDR3 protein. The data contain over 300,000 distinct CDR3 sequences, roughly nine tenths of them seen just once; the ten biggest clones take up approximately 0.065%. CDR1 is LNHDA, CDR2 SQIVND, per germline (reference sequence). The CDR3 loop spans 13 amino acids. Trimming cost V 4 bases and J 4 bases, with 10 bases left between them. The entry originates in a study of CD8 T cells in Susac syndrome. Negative isolation yielded the CD8+ and CD4+ T cells, while FACS enriched the TEMRA cells.

The sequence was obtained from a human donor with multiple sclerosis. Sequencing was carried out using CD4+ T cells from PBMCs. V usage is TRBV19 and J usage is TRBJ1-1; D is perhaps TRBD1 (5 bases). This CDR3 is CASSTGRGTEAFF. The CDR3 DNA reads as TGTGCCAGTAGTACTGGAAGGGGCACTGAAGCTTTCTTT.